These 31 T cell receptor beta chains were all obtained from the same sample, sequenced in a study of T cells in Graves' hyperthyroidism and ophthalmopathy. Authors of the study amplified TCR beta CDR3 regions from RNA transcripts. Carried out on the TCR CDR3, a first-round RT-PCR used the HTBI primer set. TCRdb itself ran the multiplex PCR reads through MiXCR, one entry per CDR3 protein. The sample records 300,000 to 450,000 distinct CDR3 sequences, 18% being singletons. Source material: blood. The origin of the receptors is a man aged 18 to 35 with Graves' ophthalmopathy.

The CDR3, as DNA: TGTGCCAGCAGCTTGGGGGCCGACTACTACGAGCAGTACTTC. Protein product: CASSLGADYYEQYF. The chain couples TRBV5-6 to TRBJ2-7; maybe TRBD2 (5 bases). V was cut by 0 bases and J by 3 bases, with 10 bases left in between. Per germline, CDR1 SGHDT and CDR2 YYEEEE. The CDR3 has 14 residues.

In its sample, this clonotype was seen many times. This CDR3 is CASGLQENTEAFF. For the CDR3, the DNA is TGTGCCAGCGGTCTACAGGAGAACACTGAAGCTTTCTTT. The chain employs TRBV11-2 and TRBJ1-1; the D gene is possibly TRBD1 (5 bases). The CDR3 has 13 amino acids. Germline V CDR1 and CDR2: SGHAT, FQNNGV. V lost 8 bases to trimming and J lost 1 base, with 11 bases between them.

This clonotype has a handful of counts. This chain connects TRBV20-1 to TRBJ1-1, with D uncertain. Germline loops: CDR1 DFQATT, CDR2 SNEGSKA (reference sequence). This CDR3 contains 14 residues. V lost 1 base and J 0 bases, leaving 9 bases between the germline ends. The CDR3 DNA reads as TGCAGTGCTAGAGGGGTGGGCCTGAACACTGAAGCTTTCTTT. This codes for CSARGVGLNTEAFF.

This clonotype was observed many times. CDR3 coding DNA: TGCGCCAGCAGCTTTTCTGGGGACGGGGAGCTGTTTTTT. It translates to CASSFSGDGELFF. The chain recombines TRBV5-1 with TRBJ2-2, with D unclear. This CDR3 comprises 13 residues. Deletions cut 2 bases from V and 7 bases from J, with 9 bases between. The germline V gene has CDR1 SGHRS and CDR2 YFSETQ.

The sample holds a few counts of this clonotype. The junction and the germline gene differ at one end; a read error may be behind it. J is TRBJ2-3 and V is TRBV20-1, with 7 bases matching TRBD2. Germline V gene lookup returns CDR1 DFQATT and CDR2 SNEGSKA (reference sequence). CDR3 size: 16 residues. The CDR3 DNA sequence: TGCAGTGCTAGAGATCCTGGCGGGGGAGGCACAGATACGCAGTGTTTT. Translated, it gives CSARDPGGGGTDTQCF.

This clonotype was seen many times. CDR3: CASRPNSGNTIYF. The CDR3 DNA reads TGTGCCAGCAGACCTAACTCTGGAAACACCATATATTTT. V gene TRBV12-3 or TRBV12-4 combines with J gene TRBJ1-3; no reliable D call. V lost 6 bases and J 0 bases, leaving 6 bases between the germline ends. The CDR3 length is 13 residues.

This clonotype was found many times. The chain has TRBV2 and TRBJ2-2, with D perhaps matching TRBD2 (5 bases). Trimming pared 5 bases from V and 6 bases from J, leaving 13 bases between. The CDR3 spans 14 residues. Germline CDR1 is SNHLY and CDR2 is FYNNEI. CDR3 DNA sequence: TGTGCCAGCAGTATAGGTCAGAGGGCCGGGGAGCTGTTTTTT. It encodes CASSIGQRAGELFF. The variable domain in full, with the rest retrieved from reference TRBV2 and TRBJ2-2, is EPEVTQTPSHQVTQMGQEVILRCVPISNHLYFYWYRQILGQKVEFLVSFYNNEISEKSEIFDDQFSVERPDGSNFTLKIRSTKLEDSAMYFCASSIGQRAGELFFGEGSRLTVL.

The gene calls are TRBV18 and TRBJ1-4; D ambiguous. Germline V CDR1 and CDR2: KGHSH, LQKENI. The CDR3 loop spans 13 amino acids. Trimming removed 4 bases from V and 4 bases from J, with 7 bases in between. The CDR3 nucleotides read TGTGCCAGCTCACGAAGGGATAATGAAAAACTGTTTTTT. It is translated as CASSRRDNEKLFF.

This sequence joins TRBV12-3 or TRBV12-4 and TRBJ2-4; 7 bases fit TRBD2. The CDR3 covers 15 residues. V dropped 1 base and J dropped 6; count of bases not matched to a gene: 6. CDR3 loop: CASSLGGGGINIQYF. The DNA of the CDR3 is TGTGCCAGCAGTTTAGGGGGGGGGGGGATAAACATTCAGTACTTC.

In its sample, this clonotype was seen many times. V gene TRBV27 combines with J gene TRBJ1-1; D ambiguous. V lost 1 base and J lost 3, with 6 bases in between. The germline CDR1 and CDR2 sequences are MNHEY and SMNVEV (reference sequence). The CDR3 loop spans 13 amino acids. The CDR3 sequence: CASSLLLHTEAFF. CDR3 sequence (DNA): TGTGCCAGCAGTTTATTACTGCACACTGAAGCTTTCTTT.

Ten or more counts support this clonotype. The rearrangement joins TRBV6-1 to TRBJ2-7; 9 bases are shared with TRBD1. This CDR3 has 18 residues. Per the germline V gene, CDR1 is MNHNS and CDR2 is SASEGT. V dropped 4 bases and J dropped 3; count of bases not matched to a gene: 16. The CDR3 sequence: CASSAGGTGIRGDYEQYF. As DNA, the CDR3 is TGTGCCAGCAGTGCAGGGGGGACAGGGATTAGGGGGGACTACGAGCAGTACTTC.

This clonotype came up many times. The CDR3 reads CASSLRDRAYGYTF. The CDR3 nucleotides read TGTGCCAGCAGCCTCCGGGACAGGGCCTATGGCTACACCTTC. V usage is TRBV13 and J usage is TRBJ1-2; TRBD1 matches 9 bases. The CDR3 is 14 amino acids. Germline values: CDR1 PRHDT, CDR2 FYEKMQ (reference sequence). V trimming: 5 bases; J trimming: 4 bases; junction bases outside the gene matches: 5. The full variable domain, with the rest looked up from reference TRBV13 and TRBJ1-2, is AAGVIQSPRHLIKEKRETATLKCYPIPRHDTVYWYQQGPGQDPQFLISFYEKMQSDKGSIPDRFSAQQFSDYHSELNMSSLELGDSALYFCASSLRDRAYGYTFGSGTRLTVV.

In this sample, this clonotype turned up a few times. J is TRBJ2-5 and V is TRBV7-3; D assignment may be TRBD1 or TRBD2 (5 bases each). Germline V gene lookup returns CDR1 SGHTA and CDR2 FQGTGA. This CDR3 region has 14 residues. V dropped 6 bases and J dropped 4 bases, with 15 bases sitting between them. CDR3 sequence: CASSQGARVETQYF. DNA of the CDR3: TGTGCCAGCAGTCAAGGGGCGAGGGTAGAGACCCAGTACTTC. The complete variable domain, with remaining parts taken from reference TRBV7-3 and TRBJ2-5, reads GAGVSQTPSNKVTEKGKYVELRCDPISGHTALYWYRQSLGQGPEFLIYFQGTGAADDSGLPNDRFFAVRPEGSVSTLKIQRTERGDSAVYLCASSQGARVETQYFGPGTRLLVL.

The gene calls are TRBV19 and TRBJ2-7; possible D gene TRBD2, 6 bases. Trimming cost V 3 bases and J 0 bases, with 12 bases left between them. This CDR3 has 15 amino acids. Germline loops: CDR1 LNHDA, CDR2 SQIVND (reference sequence). This CDR3 reads CASSIAGWDSYEQYF. The CDR3 nucleotides read TGTGCCAGTAGTATTGCGGGGTGGGACTCCTACGAGCAGTACTTC.

J is TRBJ1-1 and V is TRBV2; 12 bases line up with TRBD1. V trimming: 7 bases; J trimming: 7 bases; junction bases outside the gene matches: 13. The V gene's germline CDR1 is SNHLY and CDR2 FYNNEI. The CDR3 runs 16 residues. As DNA, the CDR3 is TGTGCCAGCACTGACATTTTCCGGGACAGGGGGCTTGAAGCTTTCTTT. Residues: CASTDIFRDRGLEAFF.

This clonotype was seen ten or more times. The J gene is TRBJ1-1, the V gene TRBV5-1; 8 bases are shared with TRBD1. CDR1 is SGHRS and CDR2 is YFSETQ in the germline V gene. After removal of 4 bases from V and 6 bases from J, the junction contained 8 bases not matched to a gene. This CDR3 is 14 amino acids long. This CDR3 is CASSPGGAESEAFF. The CDR3 DNA is TGCGCCAGCAGCCCAGGGGGCGCTGAGTCTGAAGCTTTCTTT.

DNA of the CDR3: TGCGCCAGCAGCTTTGCTAGCGGGGGGGCTAGCTCCTACAATGAGCAGTTCTTC. Its translation: CASSFASGGASSYNEQFF. The rearrangement uses TRBV5-1 and TRBJ2-1, with 12 nucleotides matching TRBD2. Looked up from germline, CDR1 is SGHRS and CDR2 is YFSETQ. The CDR3 is 18 amino acids. The V gene end was trimmed by 2 bases and the J gene end by 0 bases; junction bases not matched to a gene: 6.

In this sample, this clonotype turned up a few times. The rearrangement joins TRBV5-4 to TRBJ2-7; 7 bases align to TRBD1. This CDR3 region has 15 residues. Germline CDR1 SGHNT, CDR2 YYREEE (reference sequence). Losses at the gene ends were 0 bases for V and 4 bases for J; bases not matched to a gene: 7. This CDR3 is CASSLDRGFTYEQYF. CDR3 bases: TGTGCCAGCAGCTTGGACAGGGGATTCACTTACGAGCAGTACTTC.

This clonotype was seen repeatedly, ten times or more. V gene TRBV5-6 combines with J gene TRBJ2-7; tentatively, D is TRBD1 (6 bases). CDR1 SGHDT and CDR2 YYEEEE come from the germline V gene. The CDR3 has 14 residues. Between the trimmed V and J ends, which lost 3 bases and 7 bases, there was a span of 17 bases. The CDR3 is CASSSGQGRGEQYF. CDR3 nucleotide sequence: TGTGCCAGCAGCTCCGGCCAGGGGCGTGGGGAGCAGTACTTC.

This clonotype showed up just a few times. The chain has TRBV25-1 and TRBJ1-4; D may be TRBD1 (5 bases). Looked up from germline, CDR1 is MGHDK and CDR2 is SYGVNS. CDR3 length: 14 residues. The V gene lost 7 bases and the J gene lost 8 bases, with 17 bases spanning the gap. The CDR3 bases are TGTGCCAGCATGCGGCAGGGCCCAAGGGAAAAACTGTTTTTT. Translation gives CASMRQGPREKLFF.

This clonotype was observed at least ten times. This sequence joins TRBV20-1 and TRBJ1-1; 10 bases map to TRBD1. Germline trimming cut 6 bases from V and 4 bases from J; bases unmatched to any gene: 2. Germline loops: CDR1 DFQATT, CDR2 SNEGSKA (reference sequence). The CDR3 has 12 amino acids. CDR3 loop: CSAGQGVTEAFF. The CDR3 nucleotides are TGCAGTGCCGGACAGGGGGTCACTGAAGCTTTCTTT.

V and J are TRBV5-5 and TRBJ1-2, with TRBD1 as a possible D gene (6 bases). Trimming took 4 bases from V and 2 from J, leaving 15 bases between them. The CDR3 covers 15 residues. CDR1 and CDR2 (germline): SGHKS, YYEKEE (reference sequence). CDR3 loop: CASSLTGSANYGYTF. CDR3 bases: TGTGCCAGCAGCCTTACAGGGTCAGCAAACTATGGCTACACCTTC.

This clonotype was counted ten times or more. The rearrangement links TRBV29-1 to TRBJ2-3; D call uncertain. Germline V gene data show CDR1 as SQVTM and CDR2 as ANQGSEA. V dropped 2 bases and J dropped 2 bases, with 8 bases sitting between them. This CDR3 comprises 13 residues. The CDR3: CSVELRTTDTQYF. The CDR3, as DNA: TGCAGCGTTGAATTGCGGACCACAGATACGCAGTATTTT.

A few counts support this clonotype. The chain employs TRBV6-1 and TRBJ2-1; D might be TRBD1 (6 bases). Trimming stripped 6 bases from V and 10 bases from J, with 10 bases between. Germline V CDR1 and CDR2: MNHNS, SASEGT. This CDR3 has 11 amino acids. CDR3: CASRRDTEQFF. The CDR3 DNA sequence: TGTGCCAGCAGGAGGGACACGGAGCAGTTCTTC.

This clonotype showed up many times. This chain links TRBV20-1 with TRBJ2-7; D not certain. There are 11 residues in the CDR3. Looked up from germline, CDR1 is DFQATT and CDR2 is SNEGSKA (reference sequence). The V gene lost 5 bases and the J gene lost 0 bases, with 5 bases spanning the gap. CDR3 sequence: CSAGPSYEQYF. As DNA, the CDR3 is TGCAGTGCTGGGCCCTCCTACGAGCAGTACTTC.

This clonotype was recorded many times. J is TRBJ2-7 and V is TRBV20-1; 9 bases are a match to TRBD2. CDR1 is DFQATT and CDR2 is SNEGSKA in the germline V gene (reference sequence). J gave up 2 bases and V 6 bases, and 5 bases lay outside the gene matches. The CDR3 has 13 amino acids. CDR3 nucleotides: TGCAGTGCCGCGGGAGGGGGGGCCTACGAGCAGTACTTC. Its protein is CSAAGGGAYEQYF.

This clonotype has only a few counts. The rearrangement uses TRBV19 and TRBJ1-6; 7 bases map to TRBD1. The V gene's germline CDR1 is LNHDA and CDR2 SQIVND (reference sequence). This CDR3 is 14 amino acids long. J lost 5 bases, V lost 8 bases, and 6 bases had no gene match. In DNA, the CDR3 is TGTGCCAGTCGAACCGGGACAGATAATTCACCCCTCCACTTT. Translating it yields CASRTGTDNSPLHF.

There are a few counts of this clonotype. V gene TRBV19 combines with J gene TRBJ2-7; 9 bases fit TRBD1. The CDR3 contains 13 residues. The germline CDR1 and CDR2 sequences are LNHDA and SQIVND (reference sequence). J was trimmed by 2 bases and V by 7 bases; bases with no gene match: 3. This CDR3 is CASTGQGTYEQYF. In DNA form, the CDR3 reads TGTGCCAGTACCGGACAGGGGACCTACGAGCAGTACTTC.

This clonotype came up many times. This chain joins TRBV12-3 or TRBV12-4 and TRBJ1-1; D possibly corresponds to TRBD1 (6 bases). Trimming stripped 6 bases from V and 4 bases from J, with 24 bases between. CDR3 size: 17 residues. The CDR3 spells CASRQTGGRILITEAFF. DNA of the CDR3: TGTGCCAGCAGACAGACGGGGGGCCGAATCCTAATCACTGAAGCTTTCTTT.

In this sample, this clonotype turned up a few times. The rearrangement uses TRBV25-1 and TRBJ2-7; TRBD2 matches at 11 bases. The CDR3 extends over 16 amino acids. The J segment lost 2 bases and the V segment lost 3 bases, leaving 6 bases of the junction unmatched. Germline CDR1 MGHDK, CDR2 SYGVNS. The DNA of the CDR3 is TGTGCCAGCAGTGACCTCACTAGCGGGGGACCCTACGAGCAGTACTTC. It specifies CASSDLTSGGPYEQYF.

This clonotype was counted at least ten times. The chain uses TRBV12-3 or TRBV12-4 and TRBJ1-5; D may be TRBD1 (5 bases). The CDR3 consists of 14 residues. V was pared by 5 bases and J by 1 base, with 9 bases between. The CDR3 loop reads CASSDSVSNQPQHF. CDR3 coding DNA: TGTGCCAGCAGTGACAGTGTCAGCAATCAGCCCCAGCATTTT.